These 25 T cell receptor beta chains came from one sample sequenced in a study of T cells after yellow fever vaccination. TCRdb re-derived calls from the 5' RACE reads in MiXCR, one entry per CDR3 protein. Of roughly 32,000 distinct CDR3 sequences listed, about 6.6% are singletons. Sample: PBMCs, either bulk or a sorted T-cell subset (CD4+, CD8+, memory, or dextramer-sorted; not recorded which), taken on the day of the first yellow fever vaccination. These TCRs come from a man between 18 and 35 years old who received the YFV17D yellow fever vaccine.

This chain links TRBV11-2 with TRBJ2-3, with 10 bases aligning to TRBD1. The CDR3 totals 15 residues. Germline CDR1 SGHAT, CDR2 FQNNGV. V lost 7 bases to trimming and J lost 4 bases; unmatched junction nucleotides: 8. For the CDR3, the DNA is TGTGCCAGCACCACCGGGACAGGGGTTTCAGATACGCAGTATTTT. Translating gives CASTTGTGVSDTQYF.

This clonotype was recorded at least ten times. CDR3 protein: CASSFHRSNQPQHF. CDR3 in DNA: TGTGCCAGCAGTTTTCACCGTAGTAATCAGCCCCAGCATTTT. The rearrangement joins TRBV12-3 or TRBV12-4 to TRBJ1-5; unclear D gene. The CDR3 contains 14 residues. The V end lost 3 bases, the J end lost 4 bases, and 10 bases lay between the germline ends.

In its sample, this clonotype was seen many times. The V and J genes are TRBV3-1 and TRBJ1-2; D gene unclear. The germline gives CDR1 LGHDT, CDR2 YNNKEL (reference sequence). V lost 0 bases, J lost 7 bases, and 15 bases lay in between. This CDR3 spans 15 amino acids. The CDR3 nucleotides are TGTGCCAGCAGCCAAGATGCGAGTGGGGTAGGTGGCTACACCTTC. Amino acid sequence: CASSQDASGVGGYTF.

This clonotype showed up many times. The chain is built from TRBV18 and TRBJ2-7; D gene unclear. Germline CDR1 KGHSH, CDR2 LQKENI. This CDR3 has 12 residues. Trimming shortened V by 2 bases and J by 5 bases, and 7 bases separated the two germline ends. In DNA, the CDR3 is TGTGCCAGCTCACCATCGAGCCACGAGCAGTACTTC. It specifies CASSPSSHEQYF.

This clonotype was counted many times. The chain combines TRBV10-1 with TRBJ1-3; D may be TRBD1 (6 bases). From germline, CDR1 is WNHNN and CDR2 SYGVQD (reference sequence). V was trimmed by 3 bases and J by 4 bases, leaving 16 bases between them. This CDR3 contains 16 residues. As DNA, the CDR3 is TGCGCCAGCAGTGATGGATCGGGGGGCTCAGGAAACACCATATATTTT. Its protein is CASSDGSGGSGNTIYF.

At least ten counts were recorded for this clonotype. This chain links TRBV12-3 or TRBV12-4 with TRBJ1-6, with D unresolved. V was clipped by 11 bases and J by 14 bases, with 16 bases between them. The CDR3 runs to 11 residues. CDR3 bases: TGTGCCGGGTCGGTGGCCCTCACCCTCCACTTT. Translating gives CAGSVALTLHF.

This clonotype was counted at least ten times. V usage is TRBV18 and J usage is TRBJ2-7; D not resolved. The V gene lost 5 bases and the J gene lost 4 bases, with 6 bases spanning the gap. Germline V gene sequence: CDR1 KGHSH, CDR2 LQKENI. The CDR3 spans 11 residues. CDR3 region: CASSSDYEQYF. CDR3 coding DNA: TGTGCCAGCTCATCTGATTACGAGCAGTACTTC.

The table lists this clonotype with many counts. This chain uses TRBV12-3 or TRBV12-4 with TRBJ2-1; D may be TRBD2 (5 bases). The CDR3 totals 13 residues. Trimming took 1 base from V and 8 from J, leaving 9 bases between them. CDR3 in DNA: TGTGCCAGCAGTTTAGACGACGGGGATGAGCAGTTCTTC. Protein: CASSLDDGDEQFF.

This clonotype has more than one count but fewer than ten. The V call is TRBV4-2, the J call TRBJ2-5; the match to TRBD2 covers 10 bases. The CDR3 is 19 amino acids. Germline lookup yields CDR1 LGHNA and CDR2 YNFKEQ. The J segment lost 7 bases and the V segment lost 1 base, leaving 18 bases of the junction unmatched. DNA for the CDR3: TGTGCCAGCAGCCAAGCGGTTGGAGCTAGCGGGGGCCCTGATGGGACCCAGTACTTC. Its protein product is CASSQAVGASGGPDGTQYF.

This clonotype has ten or more counts. The chain has TRBV5-1 and TRBJ1-4; a weak D match, TRBD1 (6 bases). With 3 bases removed from V and 7 bases from J, the gap between germline ends came to 16 bases. The CDR3 totals 15 residues. CDR1 SGHRS and CDR2 YFSETQ come from the germline V gene. The CDR3 bases are TGCGCCAGCAGCTGGATGACAGGACCTTCTGAAAAACTGTTTTTT. Protein: CASSWMTGPSEKLFF.

This clonotype was counted ten times or more. V usage is TRBV12-5 and J usage is TRBJ1-4; 9 nucleotides line up with TRBD1. The CDR3 runs to 16 residues. With 1 base clipped from V and 4 bases from J, the junction kept 4 bases outside the gene matches. Per the germline V gene, CDR1 is LGHNT and CDR2 is FRNRAP. The CDR3 nucleotides read TGTGCTAGTGGTTTGGAGAGGACAGGGGTTAATGAAAAACTGTTTTTT. Protein product: CASGLERTGVNEKLFF.

There are many counts of this clonotype. The CDR3 DNA reads TGTGCCATCACGAGGGAGTATAGCCTAGAGACCCAGTACTTC. This sequence encodes CAITREYSLETQYF. V is TRBV10-3 and J is TRBJ2-5, with a possible D match to TRBD2 (5 bases). The CDR3 has 14 residues. V shed 7 bases and J shed 4 bases, with 16 bases lying between them. Germline V gene lookup returns CDR1 ENHRY and CDR2 SYGVKD.

This clonotype has only a few counts. V is TRBV11-2 and J is TRBJ1-1; tentative D call: TRBD1 (6 bases). The length of the CDR3 is 14 residues. The V end was cut by 5 bases, the J end by 1 base, with 11 bases between. CDR1 and CDR2 from the germline V gene are SGHAT and FQNNGV. CDR3: CASSQQGGNTEAFF. The CDR3 coding sequence is TGTGCCAGCAGCCAACAGGGTGGGAACACTGAAGCTTTCTTT.

This sequence joins TRBV9 and TRBJ2-3; 12 bases fit TRBD2. The J segment lost 8 bases and the V segment lost 1 base, leaving 5 bases of the junction unmatched. This CDR3 has 15 amino acids. The germline gives CDR1 SGDLS, CDR2 YYNGEE. Here the CDR3 DNA reads TGTGCCAGCAGCGTATTTGAACTAGCGGGGGGTACGCAGTATTTT. This sequence encodes CASSVFELAGGTQYF.

Note on this clonotype: A read error may explain this, as a much larger clone is one base away. The rearrangement links TRBV19 to TRBJ1-2; 7 bases match TRBD1. This CDR3 is built from 15 residues. The V gene's germline CDR1 is LNHDA and CDR2 SQIVND (reference sequence). The CDR3 region is CASGIAGTEAYGYTF. As DNA, the CDR3 is TGTGCCAGTGGTATAGCTGGGACAGAAGCCTATGGCTACACCTTC.

This clonotype was seen a single time. A much bigger clone sits one base away, suggesting this may be a read error. The chain employs TRBV12-5 and TRBJ2-1, with 7 bases identical to TRBD2. Per the germline V gene, CDR1 is LGHNT and CDR2 is FRNRAP. The CDR3 consists of 13 residues. The V and J ends lost 6 bases and 8 bases, in that order; junction bases with no gene match: 7. The CDR3: CASGRGSMDEQFF. The CDR3 DNA reads as TGTGCTAGTGGGCGGGGGTCTATGGATGAGCAGTTCTTC. Full variable domain (rest looked up from reference TRBV12-5 and TRBJ2-1): DARVTQTPRHKVTEMGQEVTMRCQPILGHNTVFWYRQTMMQGLELLAYFRNRAPLDDSGMPKDRFSAEMPDATLATLKIQPSEPRDSAVYFCASGRGSMDEQFFGPGTRLTVL.

Worth noting for this clonotype: One base away lies a much larger clone, so this may be a sequencing read error. The chain links TRBV6-4 to TRBJ1-2; D remains unclear. Trimming took 1 base from V and 8 from J, leaving 8 bases between them. The length of the CDR3 is 12 residues. Germline V gene lookup returns CDR1 MRHNA and CDR2 SNTAGT. CDR3 bases: TGTGCCAGCAGTGACTATGAAGGAGGCTACACCTTC. Translation: CASSDYEGGYTF.

This clonotype was seen repeatedly, ten times or more. The chain employs TRBV20-1 and TRBJ2-3; D may be TRBD2 (5 bases). Trimming shortened V by 6 bases and J by 2 bases, and 15 bases separated the two germline ends. The CDR3 is 14 residues long. Germline CDR1 is DFQATT and CDR2 is SNEGSKA (reference sequence). This CDR3 is CSAQGGISTDTQYF. The CDR3 DNA reads TGCAGTGCCCAAGGAGGAATTTCCACAGATACGCAGTATTTT.

This clonotype has a count of ten or more. The chain combines TRBV10-3 with TRBJ2-5; D possibly corresponds to TRBD1 (7 bases). The germline CDR1 and CDR2 sequences are ENHRY and SYGVKD. This CDR3 region has 15 residues. Trimming pared 0 bases from V and 4 bases from J, leaving 12 bases between. The CDR3 region has the DNA TGTGCCATCAGTGAGTCAAGACAGGGAGGAGAGACCCAGTACTTC. Translating it yields CAISESRQGGETQYF.

The genes are TRBV1 and TRBJ2-7; the table's D call of TRBD2 was not tested on the DNA. TRBV1 is given as a pseudogene. The CDR3 sequence is 15 residues long. The CDR3 sequence is CTSSFTIAGEYEQYF. The CDR3, as DNA: TGCACCAGCAGCTTCACTATAGCGGGGGAATACGAGCAGTACTTC.

The sample holds many counts of this clonotype. The V gene is TRBV5-1, the J gene TRBJ2-1, with 14 bases lining up with TRBD2. The CDR3 has 15 residues. The germline CDR1 and CDR2 sequences are SGHRS and YFSETQ. Unmatched junction bases numbered 9, after V lost 6 bases and J lost 10 bases. As DNA, the CDR3 is TGCGCCAGCAAAAGGCCGGGACTAGCGGGGGCCGAGCAGTTCTTC. As protein: CASKRPGLAGAEQFF.

About this clonotype: This could be a read error, since a much larger clone is one nucleotide away. The gene calls are TRBV6-1 and TRBJ2-5; maybe TRBD2 (6 bases). The V and J ends lost 3 bases and 2 bases respectively, with 16 bases between them. This CDR3 has 16 residues. Germline-derived CDR1 and CDR2 are MNHNS and SASEGT. CDR3 sequence: CASSDPGHGRQETQYF. Written as DNA, the CDR3 is TGTGCCAGCAGTGATCCGGGGCATGGGAGGCAAGAGACCCAGTACTTC.

This clonotype has ten or more counts. The V and J genes are TRBV7-3 and TRBJ2-5, with 8 bases that match TRBD2. J lost 5 bases, V lost 0 bases, and 20 bases had no gene match. This CDR3 region has 20 residues. Germline CDR1 and CDR2: SGHTA and FQGTGA. The CDR3 loop reads CASSLTLFVGGTRWGETQYF. In DNA, the CDR3 is TGTGCCAGCAGCTTAACCCTGTTCGTCGGCGGGACTAGATGGGGGGAGACCCAGTACTTC.

This clonotype has a count of ten or more. The gene calls are TRBV15 and TRBJ2-3; D tentatively reads TRBD1 or TRBD2 (5 bases each). The V gene lost 1 base and the J gene lost 3 bases, with 20 bases spanning the gap. Per germline, CDR1 LNHNV and CDR2 YYDKDF (reference sequence). The CDR3 totals 18 residues. The CDR3 bases are TGTGCCACCAGCAGAGCAAGATGGAGGCAGGGTGTAACAGATACGCAGTATTTT. Encoded protein: CATSRARWRQGVTDTQYF.

There are many counts of this clonotype. This chain uses TRBV4-3 with TRBJ2-2; D might be TRBD2 (5 bases). CDR3 size: 15 residues. V lost 0 bases and J 7 bases, leaving 12 bases between the germline ends. In germline, CDR1 is LGHNA, CDR2 YSLEER. DNA for the CDR3: TGCGCCAGCAGCCAAGACCCCGGGGTGAGCGGGGAGCTGTTTTTT. This encodes CASSQDPGVSGELFF.